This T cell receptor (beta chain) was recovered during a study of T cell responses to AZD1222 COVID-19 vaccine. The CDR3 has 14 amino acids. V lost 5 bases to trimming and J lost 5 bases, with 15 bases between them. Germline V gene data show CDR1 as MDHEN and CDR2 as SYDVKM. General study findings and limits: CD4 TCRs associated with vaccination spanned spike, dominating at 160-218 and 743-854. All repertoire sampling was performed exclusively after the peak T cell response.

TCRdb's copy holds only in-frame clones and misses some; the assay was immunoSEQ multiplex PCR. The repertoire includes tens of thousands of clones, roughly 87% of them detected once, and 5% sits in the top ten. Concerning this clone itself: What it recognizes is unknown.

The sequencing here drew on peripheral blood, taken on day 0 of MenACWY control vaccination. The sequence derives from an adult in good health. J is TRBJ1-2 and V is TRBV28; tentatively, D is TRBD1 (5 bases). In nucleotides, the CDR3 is TGTGCCAGCAGTCCTCCCGGGACTCAGTATGGCTACACCTTC. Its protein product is CASSPPGTQYGYTF.